This TCR beta chain was obtained from a study of blood T cell repertoires in COVID-19 (TCRdb year 2020). Background for the entire study: Samples covering the acute and convalescent phases of COVID-19 were provided by collaborators in the United States, Italy and Spain. The material from the prospective study consisted of cDNA or gDNA derived from T cells, B-cell-depleted T cells, or PBMCs. Deeply sampled blood TCRbeta repertoires from subjects exposed to, actively infected with, or recovered from COVID-19 were included in the dataset. The repertoires were made available in a free public database intended to serve as a resource for research on the immune response to SARS-CoV-2. Samples were obtained from the ongoing ImmuneRACE study (first 160 participants) and from roughly 1,300 subjects provided by 6 global collaborators. Sample metadata almost always included a de-identified subject ID, COVID-19 status, age in years and sex. Where available, HLA class I and class II types were obtained from metadata supplied by the sample provider rather than from assay-based typing.

In the prospective study, participants were 18 to 89 years old, resided in fewer than 25 geographic areas of the United States, and were enrolled through a virtual design. In the prospective study, participants were assigned to cohorts based on the clinical history participants reported in a screening survey and a study questionnaire. For ImmuneRACE Cohort 3, a participant was defined as recovered based on two consecutive negative NP/OP PCR tests, clearance by a healthcare professional, or resolution of symptoms. In the prospective study, whole blood, serum and a nasopharyngeal or oropharyngeal swab were collected from each participant by mobile phlebotomists. Over an approximately 2-month period, participants in the prospective study had the option of providing additional blood draws and questionnaires. Blood samples from the prospective study were shipped frozen or at room temperature prior to DNA extraction.

Concerning this clone: Its recognized antigen is unknown. No much larger clone exists at a distance of one base, and base qualities are not known.

TCRbeta CDR3 regions were amplified from genomic DNA using the immunoSEQ Assay, a bias-controlled multiplex PCR. The source study handled its data this way. Within the assay, amplification of reference gene primers was used to estimate how many nucleated cells each sample contained. To quantify the absolute abundance of each unique TCRbeta CDR3 rearrangement, sequence reads were collapsed and filtered. Productive Simpson clonality was computed per sample as the square root of Simpson's diversity index over productive rearrangements. The table comes from immuneACCESS by way of TCRdb, which keeps in-frame sequences with V and J called. Part of the clones is missing from these tables; in studies checked, under half for an unresolved V gene and the rest for unknown reasons. The DNA was the basis for D and trimming; V, J and clone size are from that table. This sample is represented by a few hundred thousand clones; around four fifths of them were singletons. Together, the top ten hold 5% to 5.5% of the sample.

Study-wide conclusions, independent of this receptor: The amount of clinical and demographic metadata varied by source and participant and was provided uncurated.

Per the germline V gene, SGHTA is the CDR1 and FQGNSA is the CDR2. From the cysteine through the phenylalanine, the CDR3 covers 15 amino acids. Only the CDR3 region is kept as DNA, spanning 45 bases read in frame from base 1. V lost 5 bases and J lost 9 bases, and the count of bases not matched to a germline gene is 7. Recombination linked TRBV7-2 to TRBJ2-1, with TRBD2 matching 13 junction bases. Material for sequencing was PBMCs or T cells enriched from blood (not recorded which). The clonotype comes from a woman aged 50 to 60 who had recovered from COVID-19. In nucleotides, the sequence is TGTGCCAGCAGCAAAGGACTAGCGGGAGCTAGTGAGCAGTTCTTC. It translates as CASSKGLAGASEQFF.